This T cell receptor beta chain appears in the sequencing data of a study of CD8 T cells in Susac syndrome. RNA, at about 0.45 to 1 ug, was reverse transcribed with random hexamers. Using its own MiXCR run on the immunoSEQ multiplex PCR reads, TCRdb lists one record per CDR3 protein. The table shows roughly 150,000 distinct CDR3 sequences, with around 95% occurring only once. Looked up from germline, CDR1 is GTSNPN and CDR2 is SVGIG (reference sequence). There are 14 residues in the CDR3. V shed 4 bases and J shed 4 bases, with 16 bases lying between them. This chain links TRBV30 with TRBJ1-1; D possibly corresponds to TRBD1 (5 bases). This TCR was recovered from a human donor with multiple sclerosis. Sequenced input: CD8+ T cells from PBMCs. The CDR3, as DNA: TGTGCCTGGAACGGTGTGCCGGGGGTCACTGAAGCTTTCTTT. Its protein product is CAWNGVPGVTEAFF.